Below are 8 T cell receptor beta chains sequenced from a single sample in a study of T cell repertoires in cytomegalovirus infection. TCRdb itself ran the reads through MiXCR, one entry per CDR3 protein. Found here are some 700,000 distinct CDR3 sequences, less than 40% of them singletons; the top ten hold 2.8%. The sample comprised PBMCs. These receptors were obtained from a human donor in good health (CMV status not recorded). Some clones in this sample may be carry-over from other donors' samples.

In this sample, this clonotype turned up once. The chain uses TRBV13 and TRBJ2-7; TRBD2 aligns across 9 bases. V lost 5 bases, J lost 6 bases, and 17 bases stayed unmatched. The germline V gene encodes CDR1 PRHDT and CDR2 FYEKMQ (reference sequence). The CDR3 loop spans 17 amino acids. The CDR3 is CASSRSGSNPSSSEQYF. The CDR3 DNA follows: TGTGCCAGCAGCCGTAGCGGGAGCAACCCCTCGTCGTCCGAGCAGTACTTC. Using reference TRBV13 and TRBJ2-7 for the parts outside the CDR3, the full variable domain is AAGVIQSPRHLIKEKRETATLKCYPIPRHDTVYWYQQGPGQDPQFLISFYEKMQSDKGSIPDRFSAQQFSDYHSELNMSSLELGDSALYFCASSRSGSNPSSSEQYFGPGTRLTVT.

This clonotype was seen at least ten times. CDR3: CASSLRGYDYEQYF. CDR3 nucleotide sequence: TGTGCCAGCAGCTTACGTGGGTATGACTACGAGCAGTACTTC. The chain joins TRBV7-8 to TRBJ2-7; D is ambiguous. Germline loops: CDR1 SGHVS, CDR2 FQNEAQ. The CDR3 is made up of 14 amino acids. The V gene lost 2 bases and the J gene lost 3 bases, with 11 bases spanning the gap.

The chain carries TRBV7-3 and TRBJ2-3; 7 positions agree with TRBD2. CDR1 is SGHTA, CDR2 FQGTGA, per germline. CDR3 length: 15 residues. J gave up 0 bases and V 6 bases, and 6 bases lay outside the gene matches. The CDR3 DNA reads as TGTGCCAGCAGTTGGACTAGTTGGAGCACAGATACGCAGTATTTT. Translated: CASSWTSWSTDTQYF.

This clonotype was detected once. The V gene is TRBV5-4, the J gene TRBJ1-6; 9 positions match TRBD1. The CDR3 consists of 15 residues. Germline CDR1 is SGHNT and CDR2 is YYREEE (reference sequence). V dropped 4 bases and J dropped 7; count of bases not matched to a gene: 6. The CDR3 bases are TGTGCCAGCAGCCCATCCGGGACAGGGAATTCACCCCTCCACTTT. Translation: CASSPSGTGNSPLHF.

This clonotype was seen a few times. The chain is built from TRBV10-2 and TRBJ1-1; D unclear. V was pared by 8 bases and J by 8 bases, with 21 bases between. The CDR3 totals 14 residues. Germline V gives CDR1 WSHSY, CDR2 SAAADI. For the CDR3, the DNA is TGCGCCAGCCTTTTGACGGAGTACTTAAGGGAAGCTTTCTTT. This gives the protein CASLLTEYLREAFF.

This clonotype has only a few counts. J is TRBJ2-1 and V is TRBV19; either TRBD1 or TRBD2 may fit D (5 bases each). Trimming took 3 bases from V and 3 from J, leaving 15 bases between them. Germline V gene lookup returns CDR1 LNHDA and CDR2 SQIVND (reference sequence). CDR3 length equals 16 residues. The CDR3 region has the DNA TGTGCCAGTAGTATTGACGGGACCGGCTTCTACAATGAGCAGTTCTTC. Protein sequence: CASSIDGTGFYNEQFF.

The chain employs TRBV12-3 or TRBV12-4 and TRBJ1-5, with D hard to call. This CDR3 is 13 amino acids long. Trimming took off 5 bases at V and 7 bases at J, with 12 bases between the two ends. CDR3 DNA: TGTGCCAGCAGTGCCGGGTCCCCGCAGCCCCAGCATTTT. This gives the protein CASSAGSPQPQHF.

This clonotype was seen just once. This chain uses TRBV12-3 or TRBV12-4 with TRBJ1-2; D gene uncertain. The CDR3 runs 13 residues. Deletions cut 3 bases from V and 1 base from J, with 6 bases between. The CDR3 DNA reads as TGTGCCAGCAGTTTGATGATTAACTATGGCTACACCTTC. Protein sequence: CASSLMINYGYTF.